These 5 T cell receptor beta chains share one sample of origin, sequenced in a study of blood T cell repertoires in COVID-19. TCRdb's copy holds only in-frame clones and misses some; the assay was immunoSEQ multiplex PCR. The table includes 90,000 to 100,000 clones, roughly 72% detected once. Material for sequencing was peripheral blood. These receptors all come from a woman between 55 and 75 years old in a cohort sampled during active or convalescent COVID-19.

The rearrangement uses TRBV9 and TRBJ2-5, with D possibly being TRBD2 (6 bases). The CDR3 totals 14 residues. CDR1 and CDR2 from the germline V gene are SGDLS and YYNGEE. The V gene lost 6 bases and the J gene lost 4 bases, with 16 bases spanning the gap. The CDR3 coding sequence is TGTGCCAGCACCCCACGGGGGATAAGAGAGACCCAGTACTTC. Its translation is CASTPRGIRETQYF.

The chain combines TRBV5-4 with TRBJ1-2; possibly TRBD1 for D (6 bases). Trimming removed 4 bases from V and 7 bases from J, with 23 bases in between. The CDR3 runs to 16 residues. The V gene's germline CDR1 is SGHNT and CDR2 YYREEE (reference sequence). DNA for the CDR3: TGTGCCAGCAGCACCCCGGGAGGGGGGGAAAGAAGTGGCTACACCTTC. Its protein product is CASSTPGGGERSGYTF.

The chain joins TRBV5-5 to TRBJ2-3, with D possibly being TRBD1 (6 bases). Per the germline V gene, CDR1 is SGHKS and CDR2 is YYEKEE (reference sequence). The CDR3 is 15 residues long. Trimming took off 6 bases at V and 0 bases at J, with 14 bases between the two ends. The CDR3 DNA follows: TGTGCCAGCAACTCGAGGGACATTAGCACAGATACGCAGTATTTT. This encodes CASNSRDISTDTQYF.

For the CDR3, the DNA is TGTGCCAGCAGCCAAGTGCGGGGAGGCACCGGGGAGCTGTTTTTT. It codes for CASSQVRGGTGELFF. The V call is TRBV6-2 or TRBV6-3, the J call TRBJ2-2, with a possible D match to TRBD2 (6 bases). Germline V lookup: CDR1 MNHEY, CDR2 SVGEGT. This CDR3 spans 15 amino acids. With 6 bases removed from V and 4 bases from J, the gap between germline ends came to 15 bases.

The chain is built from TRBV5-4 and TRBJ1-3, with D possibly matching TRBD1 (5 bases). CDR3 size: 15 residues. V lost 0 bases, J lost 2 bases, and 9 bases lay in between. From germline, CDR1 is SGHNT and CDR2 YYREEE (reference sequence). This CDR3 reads CASSLGGEAGNTIYF. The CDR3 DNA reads TGTGCCAGCAGCTTGGGAGGGGAGGCTGGAAACACCATATATTTT.